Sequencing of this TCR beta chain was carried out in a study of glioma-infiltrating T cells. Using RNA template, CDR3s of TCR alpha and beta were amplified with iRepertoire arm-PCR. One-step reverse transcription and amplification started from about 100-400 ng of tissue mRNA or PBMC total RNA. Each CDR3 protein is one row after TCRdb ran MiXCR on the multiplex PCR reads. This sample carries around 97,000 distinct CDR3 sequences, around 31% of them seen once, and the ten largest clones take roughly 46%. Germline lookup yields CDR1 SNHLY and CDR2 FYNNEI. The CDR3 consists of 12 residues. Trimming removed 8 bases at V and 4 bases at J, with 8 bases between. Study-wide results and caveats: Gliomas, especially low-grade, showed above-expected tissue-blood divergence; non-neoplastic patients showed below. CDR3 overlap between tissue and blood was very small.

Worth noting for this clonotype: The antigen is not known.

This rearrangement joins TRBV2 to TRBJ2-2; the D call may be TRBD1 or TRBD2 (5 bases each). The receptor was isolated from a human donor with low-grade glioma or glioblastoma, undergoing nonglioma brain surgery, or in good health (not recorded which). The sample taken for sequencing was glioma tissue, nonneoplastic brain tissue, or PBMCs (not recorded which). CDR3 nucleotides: TGTGCCAGCGGTGGGGGCACCGGGGAGCTGTTTTTT. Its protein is CASGGGTGELFF. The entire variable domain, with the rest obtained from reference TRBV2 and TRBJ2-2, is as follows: EPEVTQTPSHQVTQMGQEVILRCVPISNHLYFYWYRQILGQKVEFLVSFYNNEISEKSEIFDDQFSVERPDGSNFTLKIRSTKLEDSAMYFCASGGGTGELFFGEGSRLTVL.